The rows below give T cell receptor beta chains drawn from one sample of a study of shared clonotypes between healthy human individuals. Profiled with immunoSEQ multiplex PCR; TCRdb holds only in-frame clones, not every one. Among roughly 490,000 clones listed, about 79% were seen once. The sequenced material came from PBMCs. All receptors derive from a woman aged 40 to 50 in good health. Some clones in this sample may be carry-over from other donors' samples. Both conserved end residues are part of each CDR3. A D gene is named only where the DNA matches it firmly. Not all rows give a size; the values are once, few, many and, for expanded clones, a class.

clone size	J gene	D gene	V gene	CDR3 DNA	CDR3 protein
NA	TRBJ1-3	NA	TRBV28	TGTGCCAGCAGAAACCACAGGAGAATCTCTGGAAACACCATATATTTT	CASRNHRRISGNTIYF
NA	TRBJ1-1	NA	TRBV7-2	TGTGCCAGCAGCTTAGCCGGGGGGCCTATAGCTTTCTTT	CASSLAGGPIAFF
NA	TRBJ2-2	NA	TRBV27	TGTGCCAGCACTACAGGTCTAGCAAGGACCGGGGAGCTGTTTTTT	CASTTGLARTGELFF
NA	TRBJ2-3	NA	TRBV7-3	TGTGCCAGCAGCCTAGGGACCAGCACAGATACGCAGTATTTT	CASSLGTSTDTQYF
NA	TRBJ2-5	NA	TRBV6-6	TGTGCCAGCAGTCCGGTGGGAGAGACCCAGTACTTC	CASSPVGETQYF
few	TRBJ1-2	TRBD1	TRBV6-5	TGTGCCAGCAACCGCGAACAGGGGGACGGCTATGGCTACACCTTC	CASNREQGDGYGYTF
NA	TRBJ2-5	TRBD2	TRBV28	TGTGCCAGCAGACTAGCGGGAGTCTGGGAGACCCAGTACTTC	CASRLAGVWETQYF
NA	TRBJ2-5	TRBD2	TRBV7-9	TGTGCCAGCAGCTTTCTTGCGGGAGAAGGGGAGACCCAGTACTTC	CASSFLAGEGETQYF
once	TRBJ2-1	TRBD2	TRBV10-3	TGTGCCATCAGTCGACAGCCAGCGGGAGGATCCTACAATGAGCAGTTCTTC	CAISRQPAGGSYNEQFF
NA	TRBJ1-5	NA	TRBV21-1	TGTGCCAGCAGCAAAGTCCTAGGCGGTAGGGGAGGGAAGTATAGCAATCAGCCCCAGCATTTT	CASSKVLGGRGGKYSNQPQHF
NA	TRBJ2-7	NA	TRBV28	TGTGCCAGCAGTTCCGGGGACATCAAACGAGAGCAGTACTTC	CASSSGDIKREQYF
NA	TRBJ2-7	NA	TRBV29-1	TGCAGCGTCCACATAAACTACGAGCAGTACTTC	CSVHINYEQYF
NA	TRBJ1-5	TRBD1	TRBV7-2	TGTGCCAGCAGCTTGAGACAGGGAACCCAGCCCCAGCATTTT	CASSLRQGTQPQHF
NA	TRBJ2-7	NA	TRBV2	TGTGCCAGCAACTTTCAAGTAGGTAACGAGCAGTACTTC	CASNFQVGNEQYF
few	TRBJ2-2	NA	TRBV15	TGTGCCACCAGCAGAGAGGCGGGAACGGCGAACACCGGGGAGCTGTTTTTT	CATSREAGTANTGELFF
NA	TRBJ1-5	NA	TRBV9	TGTGCCAGCAGCGTAGATGCGGATCAGCCCCAGCATTTT	CASSVDADQPQHF
few	TRBJ2-7	TRBD1	TRBV18	TGTGCCAGCTCACCACCGGGACAGGGGTCCCACGGCGGCTACGAGCAGTACTTC	CASSPPGQGSHGGYEQYF